The 10 T cell receptor beta chains in this list originate from one sample, sequenced in a study of OX40 agonist ivuxolimab in advanced cancers. The method was immunoSEQ multiplex PCR; TCRdb's version includes in-frame clones alone and lacks a portion of them. The sample records about 84,000 clones, more than 80% being singletons. Sequencing was performed on CD4+ or CD8+ T cells sorted from blood, taken in a trial of the OX40 agonist ivuxolimab. Receptors were obtained from an adult with an advanced solid tumor such as melanoma, head and neck, liver or kidney cancer.

V and J are TRBV7-3 and TRBJ2-3, with 14 bases lining up with TRBD2. Germline V gene lookup returns CDR1 SGHTA and CDR2 FQGTGA. V was clipped by 4 bases and J by 4 bases; unmatched bases: 4. The length of the CDR3 is 16 residues. The CDR3 sequence: CASSSGTSGSADTQYF. In DNA, the CDR3 is TGTGCCAGCAGCTCGGGGACTAGCGGGAGTGCAGATACGCAGTATTTT. Variable domain in full (rest from reference TRBV7-3 and TRBJ2-3): GAGVSQTPSNKVTEKGKYVELRCDPISGHTALYWYRQSLGQGPEFLIYFQGTGAADDSGLPNDRFFAVRPEGSVSTLKIQRTERGDSAVYLCASSSGTSGSADTQYFGPGTRLTVL.

The chain links TRBV2 to TRBJ2-5, with unresolved D. The germline V gene encodes CDR1 SNHLY and CDR2 FYNNEI. V lost 4 bases to trimming and J lost 0 bases, with 6 bases between them. This CDR3 region has 13 residues. CDR3 nucleotides: TGTGCCAGCAGTGCTGAGAACCAAGAGACCCAGTACTTC. It yields the protein CASSAENQETQYF.

CDR3: CASKPPENTEAFF. The CDR3 nucleotides read TGTGCCTCTAAACCCCCCGAGAACACTGAAGCTTTCTTT. This chain links TRBV6-1 with TRBJ1-1; unclear D gene. Per germline, CDR1 MNHNS and CDR2 SASEGT. This CDR3 contains 13 residues. V lost 11 bases and J 1 base, leaving 14 bases between the germline ends.

Only a few counts were recorded for this clone. V gene TRBV19 combines with J gene TRBJ1-5; 8 bases are shared with TRBD1. Germline-derived CDR1 and CDR2 are LNHDA and SQIVND (reference sequence). The V and J ends lost 6 bases and 4 bases, in that order; junction bases with no gene match: 14. The CDR3 spans 17 residues. CDR3 sequence (DNA): TGTGCCAGTAGCCTCATGACAGGGGTTGTAAGAAATCAGCCCCAGCATTTT. Protein: CASSLMTGVVRNQPQHF. Full variable domain (missing parts from reference TRBV19 and TRBJ1-5): DGGITQSPKYLFRKEGQNVTLSCEQNLNHDAMYWYRQDPGQGLRLIYYSQIVNDFQKGDIAEGYSVSREKKESFPLTVTSAQKNPTAFYLCASSLMTGVVRNQPQHFGDGTRLSIL.

The CDR3 DNA sequence: TGCAGCGTTGCCCAGCGGGAGGCCTACAATGAGCAGTTCTTC. It yields the protein CSVAQREAYNEQFF. The gene calls are TRBV29-1 and TRBJ2-1, with 9 bases that match TRBD2. The germline gives CDR1 SQVTM, CDR2 ANQGSEA. This CDR3 spans 14 amino acids. V lost 4 bases, J lost 2 bases, and 3 bases stayed unmatched.

The sample holds a few counts of this clone. CDR3 loop: CASSFLAGGNEQFF. For the CDR3, the DNA is TGTGCCAGCAGCTTCTTGGCGGGGGGGAATGAGCAGTTCTTC. The chain recombines TRBV5-4 with TRBJ2-1; 9 bases are a match to TRBD2. The CDR3 is 14 amino acids. CDR1 and CDR2 (germline): SGHNT, YYREEE (reference sequence). Unmatched junction bases numbered 4, after V lost 2 bases and J lost 7 bases.

In DNA, the CDR3 is TGTGCCAGCGGCCCTCTTGGGACTAGCGGCACCGGGGAGCTGTTTTTT. Its translation is CASGPLGTSGTGELFF. The chain carries TRBV28 and TRBJ2-2; TRBD2 matches at 11 bases. Germline trimming cut 8 bases from V and 4 bases from J; bases unmatched to any gene: 9. CDR1 is MDHEN and CDR2 is SYDVKM in the germline V gene. The CDR3 has 16 residues. The complete variable domain, with remaining parts taken from reference TRBV28 and TRBJ2-2, reads DVKVTQSSRYLVKRTGEKVFLECVQDMDHENMFWYRQDPGLGLRLIYFSYDVKMKEKGDIPEGYSVSREKKERFSLILESASTNQTSMYLCASGPLGTSGTGELFFGEGSRLTVL.

The chain has TRBV6-5 and TRBJ2-7, with TRBD2 as a possible D gene (6 bases). In germline, CDR1 is MNHEY, CDR2 SVGAGI. The CDR3 has 14 amino acids. V lost 6 bases and J 1 base, leaving 13 bases between the germline ends. CDR3 amino acids: CASRDVGGSYEQYV. The CDR3 DNA follows: TGTGCCAGCAGGGACGTGGGGGGTTCCTACGAGCAGTACGTC.

This sequence joins TRBV7-8 and TRBJ1-1; D is unclear. The CDR3 has 12 amino acids. Per germline, CDR1 SGHVS and CDR2 FQNEAQ. With 1 base removed from V and 11 bases from J, the gap between germline ends came to 11 bases. The CDR3 loop reads CASSLVTREAFF. As DNA, the CDR3 is TGTGCCAGCAGCTTAGTAACTCGAGAGGCTTTCTTT.

The V call is TRBV5-1, the J call TRBJ1-5; D gene unclear. Germline-derived CDR1 and CDR2 are SGHRS and YFSETQ. The CDR3 consists of 14 residues. V was trimmed by 0 bases and J by 4 bases, leaving 8 bases between them. CDR3 nucleotide sequence: TGCGCCAGCAGCTTGGACGGACTTAATCAGCCCCAGCATTTT. Protein: CASSLDGLNQPQHF.